These 30 T cell receptor beta chains came from one sample sequenced in a study of CD8 T cells in ankylosing spondylitis. MiXCR, run by TCRdb on the 5' RACE reads, gives a single entry per CDR3 protein. The sample consists of 200,000 to 250,000 distinct CDR3 sequences, approximately 11% of them appearing once. Sequencing used blood, either unsorted or a sorted T cell fraction (not recorded which). The receptors come from a male donor with ankylosing spondylitis or in good health (not recorded which).

This clonotype has more than one count but fewer than ten. The V call is TRBV20-1, the J call TRBJ2-1, with D possibly called TRBD1 or TRBD2 (5 bases each). The CDR3 is made up of 17 amino acids. V lost 3 bases to trimming and J lost 2 bases, with 20 bases between them. Germline-derived CDR1 and CDR2 are DFQATT and SNEGSKA (reference sequence). The CDR3 sequence: CSASPIRRGTAYNEQFF. CDR3 in DNA: TGCAGTGCTAGCCCAATACGACGTGGGACCGCCTACAATGAGCAGTTCTTC.

Turning to this clonotype: Being one base from a much bigger clone, this may be a read error. The chain uses TRBV4-2 and TRBJ2-3, with D possibly being TRBD2 (6 bases). CDR3 size: 15 residues. Germline CDR1 reads LGHNA; CDR2 reads YNFKEQ. The V end was cut by 1 base, the J end by 4 bases, with 12 bases between. In DNA form, the CDR3 reads TGTGCCAGCAGCCAAGTTTGGACTATCGCAGATACGCAGTATTTT. It translates to CASSQVWTIADTQYF.

The V call is TRBV6-5, the J call TRBJ2-7; no definite D call. CDR3 size: 15 residues. The V and J ends lost 3 bases and 3 bases respectively, with 15 bases between them. Germline V gene lookup returns CDR1 MNHEY and CDR2 SVGAGI. The CDR3 sequence is CASSYNPSPNYEQYF. As DNA, the CDR3 is TGTGCCAGCAGTTATAATCCGAGCCCGAACTACGAGCAGTACTTC.

J is TRBJ2-7 and V is TRBV29-1; D may be TRBD2 (7 bases). CDR1 and CDR2 from the germline V gene are SQVTM and ANQGSEA. The V end was cut by 6 bases, the J end by 3 bases, with 15 bases between. The CDR3 loop spans 13 amino acids. DNA of the CDR3: TGCAGCGTGAGAGGGGGGGACGACTACGAGCAGTACTTC. Residues: CSVRGGDDYEQYF.

This clonotype was detected many times. The chain is built from TRBV5-5 and TRBJ2-2; D is perhaps TRBD1 (6 bases). V shed 5 bases and J shed 0 bases, with 11 bases lying between them. The germline gives CDR1 SGHKS, CDR2 YYEKEE (reference sequence). The CDR3 is 15 amino acids. CDR3 region: CASSFGTSNTGELFF. CDR3 coding DNA: TGTGCCAGCAGTTTCGGGACATCGAACACCGGGGAGCTGTTTTTT.

This clonotype came up many times. This rearrangement joins TRBV5-1 to TRBJ2-7; possibly TRBD1 for D (5 bases). Trimming removed 0 bases from V and 5 bases from J, with 15 bases in between. The CDR3 contains 15 residues. The germline gives CDR1 SGHRS, CDR2 YFSETQ. The CDR3 here is CASSLGWTPADEQYF. Written as DNA, the CDR3 is TGCGCCAGCAGCTTGGGTTGGACACCTGCCGACGAGCAGTACTTC.

J is TRBJ2-2 and V is TRBV7-9; possibly TRBD1 for D (6 bases). With 3 bases removed from V and 1 base from J, the gap between germline ends came to 15 bases. Germline V lookup: CDR1 SEHNR, CDR2 FQNEAQ (reference sequence). This CDR3 has 17 residues. The chain's CDR3 is CASSFPRQVGNTGELFF. CDR3 in DNA: TGTGCCAGCAGCTTTCCCCGACAGGTTGGGAACACCGGGGAGCTGTTTTTT.

The sample holds a few counts of this clonotype. CDR3 sequence reads: CASSQGRRSEGGAFF. Written as DNA, the CDR3 is TGTGCCAGCAGCCAAGGCCGCCGTTCCGAGGGGGGTGCTTTCTTT. The rearrangement uses TRBV3-1 and TRBJ1-1; D perhaps matches TRBD1 (6 bases). Trimming took 1 base from V and 11 from J, leaving 20 bases between them. Germline V CDR1 and CDR2: LGHDT, YNNKEL (reference sequence). The CDR3 extends over 15 amino acids.

Ten or more counts support this clonotype. The genes are TRBV21-1 and TRBJ1-1; the D call of TRBD1 is as the table states it, not checked on the DNA. TRBV21-1 is a pseudogene locus. The length of the CDR3 is 17 residues. CDR3 nucleotide sequence: TGTGCCAGCAGCAAAGGGGGCAGGGATGGATCGGGCACTGAAGCTTTCTTT. This translates into CASSKGGRDGSGTEAFF.

The rearrangement uses TRBV20-1 and TRBJ2-1; 11 bases are a match to TRBD2. The germline V gene has CDR1 DFQATT and CDR2 SNEGSKA (reference sequence). The length of the CDR3 is 19 residues. V lost 3 bases to trimming and J lost 0 bases; unmatched junction nucleotides: 13. CDR3 bases: TGCAGTGCTAGTGACGAAACTAGCGGGGGCATTAGCTCCTACAATGAGCAGTTCTTC. It specifies CSASDETSGGISSYNEQFF.

V is TRBV3-1 and J is TRBJ2-1; D unclear. V was cut by 4 bases and J by 7 bases, with 20 bases left in between. Germline CDR1 reads LGHDT; CDR2 reads YNNKEL (reference sequence). CDR3 size: 16 residues. CDR3 residues: CASSLMPASRRNEQFF. Here the CDR3 DNA reads TGTGCCAGCAGCCTCATGCCGGCTAGTAGAAGGAATGAGCAGTTCTTC.

This clonotype came up many times. The chain joins TRBV4-1 to TRBJ2-3, with TRBD2 matching 13 bases. Germline CDR1 MGHRA, CDR2 YSYEKL. Trimming took 4 bases from V and 5 from J; bases not matched to a gene: 9. The CDR3 has 17 residues. The CDR3 DNA reads as TGCGCCAGCAGCCGACTAGGACTAGCGGGAGTCAGAGATACGCAGTATTTT. The encoded protein is CASSRLGLAGVRDTQYF.

There are many counts of this clonotype. V is TRBV5-1 and J is TRBJ1-4; the D is unclear. The CDR3 has 13 amino acids. CDR1 is SGHRS, CDR2 YFSETQ, per germline. Trimming took off 5 bases at V and 3 bases at J, with 8 bases between the two ends. CDR3 nucleotides: TGCGCCAGCAGTGCGGGGTCTAATGAAAAACTGTTTTTT. Its translation: CASSAGSNEKLFF.

At least ten counts were recorded for this clonotype. The V call is TRBV29-1, the J call TRBJ1-2, with D perhaps matching TRBD1 (5 bases). The germline V gene encodes CDR1 SQVTM and CDR2 ANQGSEA. V dropped 4 bases and J dropped 8 bases, with 14 bases sitting between them. This CDR3 is 12 amino acids long. CDR3: CSVVAGDWGYTF. The CDR3 DNA sequence: TGCAGCGTTGTAGCGGGGGATTGGGGCTACACCTTC.

This clonotype was detected once. At one end, the junction sequence differs from germline, possibly due to a read error. The rearrangement uses TRBV20-1 and TRBJ2-7; D may be TRBD1 (6 bases). The length of the CDR3 is 12 residues. Germline CDR1 and CDR2: DFQATT and SNEGSKA (reference sequence). The CDR3 sequence is CSATDSSYAQYF. CDR3 DNA: TGCAGTGCAACGGACAGCTCCTACGCGCAGTACTTC.

The CDR3 sequence is CASSPSGSREQYF. Written as DNA, the CDR3 is TGTGCCAGCAGCCCGAGCGGCAGTAGAGAGCAGTACTTC. The rearrangement uses TRBV7-9 and TRBJ2-7; D perhaps matches TRBD2 (5 bases). The length of the CDR3 is 13 residues. Deletions cut 5 bases from V and 7 bases from J, with 15 bases between. Per the germline V gene, CDR1 is SEHNR and CDR2 is FQNEAQ (reference sequence).

In the case of this clonotype: A read error may explain this, as a much larger clone is one base away. This chain connects TRBV5-1 to TRBJ2-1; D unclear. The CDR3 runs to 12 residues. Looked up from germline, CDR1 is SGHRS and CDR2 is YFSETQ. The chain's CDR3 is CANSFGAQEQFF. Written as DNA, the CDR3 is TGCGCCAACAGCTTTGGAGCCCAGGAGCAGTTCTTC.

This clonotype was picked up a small number of times. The V gene is TRBV21-1, the J gene TRBJ2-5; the listed D gene, TRBD1, was not tested against the DNA. TRBV21-1 is annotated as a pseudogene. This CDR3 has 13 residues. This CDR3 is CASGDRGEETQYF. The CDR3 nucleotides read TGTGCCAGCGGAGACAGGGGGGAAGAGACCCAGTACTTC.

Of note for this clonotype: The conserved phenylalanine or tryptophan normally closing the CDR3 is absent here, so this likely arose from a read error. The chain joins TRBV29-1 to TRBJ2-1, with TRBD2 matching 8 bases. V was clipped by 6 bases and J by 7 bases; unmatched bases: 8. Germline assignment: CDR1 SQVTM and CDR2 ANQGSEA. This CDR3 contains 13 residues. The CDR3, as DNA: TGCAGCGTCCCCGCCGGGAGGGCGAATGAGCAGTTCTAC. Translated, it gives CSVPAGRANEQFY.

This clonotype has a handful of counts. The genes are TRBV6-1 and TRBJ2-5; D perhaps matches TRBD2 (5 bases). CDR1 MNHNS and CDR2 SASEGT come from the germline V gene. The CDR3 covers 15 residues. Trimming removed 6 bases from V and 5 bases from J, with 19 bases in between. The CDR3 bases are TGTGCCAGCAGCCCCTTTTTGGGGAGCATCGAGACCCAGTACTTC. Protein product: CASSPFLGSIETQYF.

This clonotype was picked up many times. V usage is TRBV20-1 and J usage is TRBJ2-3; TRBD2 matches 10 bases. The CDR3 contains 16 residues. Germline values: CDR1 DFQATT, CDR2 SNEGSKA (reference sequence). The junction had 10 bases not matched to a gene; V was cut back by 5 bases and J by 2 bases. CDR3 in DNA: TGCAGTGCTGCCCTCAGTAGCGGGGGGTTCACAGATACGCAGTATTTT. Translation: CSAALSSGGFTDTQYF.

This chain connects TRBV28 to TRBJ2-5; 7 bases match TRBD1. This CDR3 comprises 15 residues. Germline trimming cut 4 bases from V and 4 bases from J; bases unmatched to any gene: 9. Germline V gene sequence: CDR1 MDHEN, CDR2 SYDVKM. This CDR3 is CASSSPTKGAETQYF. In DNA, the CDR3 is TGTGCCAGCAGTTCGCCCACAAAGGGGGCAGAGACCCAGTACTTC.

This sequence joins TRBV30 and TRBJ2-1; D gene uncertain. Between the trimmed V and J ends, which lost 1 base and 1 base, there was a span of 17 bases. This CDR3 contains 17 residues. In germline, CDR1 is GTSNPN, CDR2 SVGIG (reference sequence). The CDR3 sequence is CAWSDSKRVRSYNEQFF. Here the CDR3 DNA reads TGTGCCTGGAGTGACAGTAAAAGGGTCAGATCCTACAATGAGCAGTTCTTC.

For this clonotype: A much larger clonotype is one base distant, so this may be a read error. V and J are TRBV5-1 and TRBJ1-1; perhaps TRBD1 as D (6 bases). The length of the CDR3 is 12 residues. The germline V gene encodes CDR1 SGHRS and CDR2 YFSETQ. CDR3 region: CTSSMEGVEAFF. The CDR3 DNA follows: TGCACCAGCAGCATGGAGGGGGTTGAAGCTTTCTTT.

This clonotype was observed at least ten times. This chain's CDR3 is CSEKGLADYNEQFF. In DNA form, the CDR3 reads TGCAGCGAAAAAGGACTAGCGGATTACAATGAGCAGTTCTTC. The chain uses TRBV29-1 and TRBJ2-1; 10 nucleotides line up with TRBD2. The V gene end was trimmed by 7 bases and the J gene end by 4 bases; junction bases not matched to a gene: 7. The CDR3 spans 14 residues. Per the germline V gene, CDR1 is SQVTM and CDR2 is ANQGSEA.

In its sample, this clonotype was seen a few times. The rearrangement links TRBV3-1 to TRBJ1-5; D possibly corresponds to TRBD1 (5 bases). V shed 0 bases and J shed 1 base, with 7 bases lying between them. This CDR3 is 15 amino acids long. Germline assignment: CDR1 LGHDT and CDR2 YNNKEL (reference sequence). The CDR3 spells CASSQDRASNQPQHF. CDR3 DNA sequence: TGTGCCAGCAGCCAAGACAGGGCGAGCAATCAGCCCCAGCATTTT.

This clonotype was seen repeatedly, ten times or more. The gene calls are TRBV12-3 or TRBV12-4 and TRBJ2-1, with 11 bases that match TRBD2. The V and J ends lost 6 bases and 7 bases, in that order; junction bases with no gene match: 5. This CDR3 contains 14 residues. CDR3 in amino acids: CASRLAGVRNEQFF. The CDR3 DNA sequence: TGTGCCAGCAGACTAGCGGGAGTCAGGAATGAGCAGTTCTTC.

The chain combines TRBV9 with TRBJ2-1, with a possible D match to TRBD1 (8 bases). This CDR3 contains 17 residues. The germline V gene encodes CDR1 SGDLS and CDR2 YYNGEE. Deletions cut 4 bases from V and 2 bases from J, with 19 bases between. In DNA form, the CDR3 reads TGTGCCAGCAGCCAAACAGGGGGGGGCCTTGCCTACAATGAGCAGTTCTTC. Protein sequence: CASSQTGGGLAYNEQFF.

In this sample, this clonotype turned up a few times. The chain recombines TRBV6-1 with TRBJ2-1; D is uncertain. The CDR3 loop spans 12 amino acids. Germline lookup yields CDR1 MNHNS and CDR2 SASEGT. DNA of the CDR3: TGTGTCCTGGGTTACTCCTACAATGAGCAGTTCTTC. This codes for CVLGYSYNEQFF.

This clonotype was picked up many times. This chain uses TRBV5-1 with TRBJ2-7, with D perhaps matching TRBD2 (6 bases). Germline V CDR1 and CDR2: SGHRS, YFSETQ. The CDR3 totals 16 residues. V was trimmed by 0 bases and J by 6 bases, leaving 19 bases between them. The CDR3 loop is CASSLASGLYDGEQYF. The DNA of the CDR3 is TGCGCCAGCAGCTTGGCCTCGGGACTCTACGATGGCGAGCAGTACTTC.